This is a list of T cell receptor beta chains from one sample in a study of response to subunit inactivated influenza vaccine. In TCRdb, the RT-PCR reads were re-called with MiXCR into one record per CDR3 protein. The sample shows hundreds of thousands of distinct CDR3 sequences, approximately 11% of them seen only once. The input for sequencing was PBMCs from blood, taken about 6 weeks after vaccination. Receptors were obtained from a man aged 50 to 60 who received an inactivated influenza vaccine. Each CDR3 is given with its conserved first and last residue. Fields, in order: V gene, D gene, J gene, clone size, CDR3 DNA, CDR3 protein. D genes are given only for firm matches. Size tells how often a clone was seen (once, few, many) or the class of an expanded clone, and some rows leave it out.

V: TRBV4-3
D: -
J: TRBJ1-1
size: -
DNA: TGCGCCAGCAGCCAGAAGGTTATGAACACTGAAGCTTTCTTT
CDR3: CASSQKVMNTEAFF

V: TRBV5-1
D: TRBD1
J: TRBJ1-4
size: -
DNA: TGCGCCAGCAGCCCCGGAGGGACAGGGGGTGAAAAACTGTTTTTT
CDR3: CASSPGGTGGEKLFF

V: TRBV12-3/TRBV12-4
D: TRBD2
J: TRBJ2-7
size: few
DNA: TGTGCCAGCAGAGCCGACGCGATGACTAGCGGGAGATTGTACTTC
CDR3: CASRADAMTSGRLYF

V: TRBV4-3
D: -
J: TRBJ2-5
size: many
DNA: TGCGCCAGCAGCCCGCGGGACAGACAGACCCAGTACTTC
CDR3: CASSPRDRQTQYF

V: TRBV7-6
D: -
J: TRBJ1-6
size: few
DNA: TGTGCCAGCAGCTTAGGAGAGGGCAGTCGCAATTCACCCCTCCACTTT
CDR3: CASSLGEGSRNSPLHF

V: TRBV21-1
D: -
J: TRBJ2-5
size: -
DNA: TGTGCCAGCAGCTCTCGGGACAGACCTCAAGAGACCCAGTACTTC
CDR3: CASSSRDRPQETQYF

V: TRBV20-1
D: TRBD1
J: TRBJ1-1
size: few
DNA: TGCAGCGACGAGGACAGGGGAGCTTTCTTT
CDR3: CSDEDRGAFF

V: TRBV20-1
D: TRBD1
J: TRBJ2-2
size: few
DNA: TGCAGTGCCACTAACAGGGGCAACACCGGGGAGCTGTTTTTT
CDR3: CSATNRGNTGELFF

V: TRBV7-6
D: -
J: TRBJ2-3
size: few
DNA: TGTGCCAGCAGCTCTTACAGTGCAGATACGCAGTATTTT
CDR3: CASSSYSADTQYF

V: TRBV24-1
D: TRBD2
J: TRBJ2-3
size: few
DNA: TGTGCCACCAGTGATGGGGCGGGGGGAAGCACAGATACGCAGTATTTT
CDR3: CATSDGAGGSTDTQYF

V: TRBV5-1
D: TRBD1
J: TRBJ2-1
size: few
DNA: TGCGCCAGCAGCCAAACAGGGGGCGCAACGGACAATGAGCAGTTCTTC
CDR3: CASSQTGGATDNEQFF

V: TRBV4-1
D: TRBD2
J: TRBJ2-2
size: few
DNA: TGCGCCAGCAGCCAAGGGACTAGCGGGAGAGTCGGGGAGCTGTTTTTT
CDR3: CASSQGTSGRVGELFF

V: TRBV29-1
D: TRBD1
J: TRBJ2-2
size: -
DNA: TGCAGCGTTTTCACACGAGAAAAGGACAGGAGAAACACCGGGGAGCTGTTTTTT
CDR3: CSVFTREKDRRNTGELFF

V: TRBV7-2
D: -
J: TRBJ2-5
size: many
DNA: TGTGCCAGCAGCTTCGGGGGAAAAGAGACCCAGTACTTC
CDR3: CASSFGGKETQYF

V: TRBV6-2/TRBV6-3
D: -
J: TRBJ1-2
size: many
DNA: TGTGCCAGCACAGCGGGAGCATCTAACTATGGCTACACCTTC
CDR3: CASTAGASNYGYTF

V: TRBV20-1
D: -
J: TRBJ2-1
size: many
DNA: TGCAGTGCTTTACAGGGTAGGGAGCAGTTCTTC
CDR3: CSALQGREQFF

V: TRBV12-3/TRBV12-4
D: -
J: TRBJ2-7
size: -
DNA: TGTGCCAGCAGTCGACGGGGGCCGTACGAGCAGAACTTC
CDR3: CASSRRGPYEQNF

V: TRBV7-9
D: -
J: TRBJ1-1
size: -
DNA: TGTGCCAGCAGCTTAGGAAGACGTCGGAACACTGAAGCTTTCTTT
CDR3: CASSLGRRRNTEAFF

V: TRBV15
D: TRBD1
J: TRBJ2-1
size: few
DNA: TGTGCCACCAGTGACAGGGGGGGCAATGAGCAGTTCTTC
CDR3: CATSDRGGNEQFF

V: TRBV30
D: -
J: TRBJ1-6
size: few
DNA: TGTGCCTGGACCCCGGCAGGGGAACCCCTCCACTTT
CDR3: CAWTPAGEPLHF

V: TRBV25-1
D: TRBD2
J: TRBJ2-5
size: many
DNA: TGTGCCAGCAGTGAACGTAGTCTAGCGGGTGCAGAGACCCAGTACTTC
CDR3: CASSERSLAGAETQYF

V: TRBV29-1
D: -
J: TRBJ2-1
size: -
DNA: TGCAGCGTTGACTTAGGTTACAATGAGCAGTTCTTC
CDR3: CSVDLGYNEQFF

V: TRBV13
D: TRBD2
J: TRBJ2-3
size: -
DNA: TGTGCCAGCAGCTTAGGCCTAGCGGGAGGACTCACAGATACGCAGTATTTT
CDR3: CASSLGLAGGLTDTQYF

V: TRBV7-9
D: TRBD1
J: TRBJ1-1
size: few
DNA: TGTGCCAGCACCAGCGACAGGGCGAATCCTGAAGCTTTCTTT
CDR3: CASTSDRANPEAFF

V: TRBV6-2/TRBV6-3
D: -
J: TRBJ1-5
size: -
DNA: TGTGCCAGCAGCGAGGTCCCTCGGCCCCAGCATTTT
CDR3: CASSEVPRPQHF

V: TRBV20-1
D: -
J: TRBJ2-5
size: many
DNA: TGCAGTGCTAGATCAAGCAGAGGGTGGCAAGAGACCCAGTACTTC
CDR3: CSARSSRGWQETQYF

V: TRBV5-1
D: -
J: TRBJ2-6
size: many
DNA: TGCGCCAGCAGCTTGGGGGAGACTGGGGCCAACGTCCTGACTTTC
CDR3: CASSLGETGANVLTF

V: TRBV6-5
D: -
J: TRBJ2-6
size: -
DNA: TGTGCCAGCAGTTACGGAGGGACGAGCGGGGCCAACGTCCTGACTTTC
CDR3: CASSYGGTSGANVLTF